The sequence of this TCR beta chain was determined in a study of shared clonotypes between healthy human individuals. The donors were adults (healthy and HIV-negative) with no recent acute infections or vaccinations. For genomic DNA, unsorted samples relied on some 100 million PBMCs. Using ten immunoSEQ deep assay plates, investigators sequenced unsorted PBMC DNA. Original processing methods: From ImmunoSEQ came sequences covering only the junction and carrying no quality scores, so filtering differed. Clones were sequenced by immunoSEQ multiplex PCR, and TCRdb holds only the in-frame ones, with some missing. That table furnishes V, J and clone size, whereas the DNA furnished D and trimming. The table records about 490,000 clones, around 85% of them present only once. CDR3 size: 12 residues. Deletions cut 3 bases from V and 6 bases from J, with 9 bases between. The germline CDR1 and CDR2 sequences are KGHSH and LQKENI.

This TCR came from a woman aged 40 to 50 in good health. Some clones in this sample may be carry-over from other donors' samples. This chain connects TRBV18 to TRBJ2-7; D uncertain. Specimen: PBMCs. Here the CDR3 DNA reads TGTGCCAGCTCACCTCCAACTCGCGAGCAGTACTTC. Encoded protein: CASSPPTREQYF. The full variable domain, with the rest looked up from reference TRBV18 and TRBJ2-7, is NAGVMQNPRHLVRRRGQEARLRCSPMKGHSHVYWYRQLPEEGLKFMVYLQKENIIDESGMPKERFSAEFPKEGPSILRIQQVVRGDSAAYFCASSPPTREQYFGPGTRLTVT.